One and the same sample provided the 6 T cell receptor beta chains below, sequenced in a study of cytomegalovirus exposure and HLA in healthy donors. The PCR had 60 Vbeta and 13 Jbeta primers. Profiling relied on immunoSEQ multiplex PCR, and the TCRdb table lists in-frame clones only, not all of them. The data contain roughly 190,000 clones, around 82% of them seen just once; the ten biggest clones take up about 1.8%. The sequencing sample was made of PBMCs. Source of these receptors: a man between 18 and 35 years old in good health and CMV-seronegative.

This clone appeared a single time. This chain links TRBV9 with TRBJ2-1; 14 bases line up with TRBD2. This CDR3 is 19 amino acids long. Germline-derived CDR1 and CDR2 are SGDLS and YYNGEE. Unmatched junction bases numbered 19, after V lost 4 bases and J lost 10 bases. The DNA of the CDR3 is TGTGCCAGCAGCCGCGGACTAGCGGGGGGCCCAGGGTGGGTATTGGAGCAGTTCTTC. Its translation: CASSRGLAGGPGWVLEQFF. The full variable domain, with the rest looked up from reference TRBV9 and TRBJ2-1, is DSGVTQTPKHLITATGQRVTLRCSPRSGDLSVYWYQQSLDQGLQFLIQYYNGEERAKGNILERFSAQQFPDLHSELNLSSLELGDSALYFCASSRGLAGGPGWVLEQFFGPGTRLTVL.

The chain carries TRBV11-2 and TRBJ2-1; TRBD1 aligns across 8 bases. V was pared by 4 bases and J by 8 bases, with 10 bases of the junction left unmatched. This CDR3 comprises 15 residues. CDR1 SGHAT and CDR2 FQNNGV come from the germline V gene. The CDR3, as DNA: TGTGCCAGCAGCTCTCAGGGGGCTTCTTTGTATGAGCAGTTCTTC. It codes for CASSSQGASLYEQFF. The full variable domain, its missing parts supplied by reference TRBV11-2 and TRBJ2-1, is EAGVAQSPRYKIIEKRQSVAFWCNPISGHATLYWYQQILGQGPKLLIQFQNNGVVDDSQLPKDRFSAERLKGVDSTLKIQPAKLEDSAVYLCASSSQGASLYEQFFGPGTRLTVL.

This chain joins TRBV6-5 and TRBJ1-4; D is uncertain. CDR1 is MNHEY and CDR2 is SVGAGI in the germline V gene. Trimming cost V 0 bases and J 10 bases, with 9 bases left between them. This CDR3 contains 13 residues. The CDR3 reads CASSYSSGGKLFF. DNA of the CDR3: TGTGCCAGCAGTTACTCATCCGGAGGAAAACTGTTTTTT.

CDR3 sequence: CASSRLAVYNEQFF. The CDR3, as DNA: TGTGCCAGCAGTAGACTAGCGGTCTACAATGAGCAGTTCTTC. This chain connects TRBV7-9 to TRBJ2-1, with TRBD2 matching over 9 bases. With 6 bases clipped from V and 3 bases from J, the junction kept 3 bases outside the gene matches. Germline CDR1 SEHNR, CDR2 FQNEAQ (reference sequence). CDR3 length: 14 amino acids.

The rearrangement links TRBV7-9 to TRBJ1-2; D is perhaps TRBD1 (5 bases). This CDR3 is 13 amino acids long. V lost 3 bases and J 4 bases, leaving 9 bases between the germline ends. CDR1 is SEHNR and CDR2 is FQNEAQ in the germline V gene (reference sequence). The CDR3 sequence: CASSFGGTYGYTF. The CDR3 nucleotides are TGTGCCAGCAGCTTCGGGGGGACCTATGGCTACACCTTC.

The chain joins TRBV15 to TRBJ2-1; weak D call: TRBD1 (6 bases). The CDR3 sequence is 17 residues long. Looked up from germline, CDR1 is LNHNV and CDR2 is YYDKDF (reference sequence). Trimming cost V 3 bases and J 5 bases, with 20 bases left between them. The CDR3 nucleotides are TGTGCCACCAGCAGCGACTACGGGGCGACAGGACACAATGAGCAGTTCTTC. It translates to CATSSDYGATGHNEQFF.